The 13 T cell receptor beta chains in this list originate from one sample, sequenced in a study of blood T cell repertoires in COVID-19. The protocol was immunoSEQ multiplex PCR, while the TCRdb copy is restricted to in-frame clones and leaves out a portion. The sample carries 240,000 or so clones, more than 75% recorded once. Sequencing was performed on peripheral blood. The source of these receptors is a man older than 75 with acute or convalescent COVID-19.

The chain recombines TRBV6-5 with TRBJ2-7; possible D gene TRBD1, 5 bases. Germline V CDR1 and CDR2: MNHEY, SVGAGI. The CDR3 runs to 14 residues. V was trimmed by 10 bases and J by 4 bases, leaving 20 bases between them. This chain's CDR3 is CAILPDSPLYEQYF. CDR3 in DNA: TGTGCCATCTTGCCCGACAGCCCTCTTTACGAGCAGTACTTC.

The rearrangement links TRBV5-5 to TRBJ2-7; tentative D call: TRBD2 (5 bases). The CDR3 covers 11 residues. Germline V gives CDR1 SGHKS, CDR2 YYEKEE (reference sequence). V was clipped by 4 bases and J by 4 bases, with 6 bases between them. The CDR3 nucleotides are TGTGCCAGCAGCCGGGGATACGAGCAGTACTTC. Translated, it gives CASSRGYEQYF.

The gene calls are TRBV5-1 and TRBJ1-2; D might be TRBD1 (6 bases). V gave up 3 bases and J gave up 7 bases, with 19 bases separating them. The CDR3 consists of 15 residues. CDR1 is SGHRS, CDR2 YFSETQ, per germline. The CDR3 spells CASSSGGRAPGGYTF. Written as DNA, the CDR3 is TGCGCCAGCAGCTCGGGGGGCAGGGCCCCGGGTGGCTACACCTTC.

V usage is TRBV5-5 and J usage is TRBJ1-5, with D possibly TRBD1 on 5 matching bases. V gave up 4 bases and J gave up 5 bases, with 19 bases separating them. The V gene's germline CDR1 is SGHKS and CDR2 YYEKEE (reference sequence). The CDR3 is made up of 16 amino acids. The CDR3 protein is CASSAGGGGRDQPQHF. The CDR3, as DNA: TGTGCCAGCAGCGCCGGAGGTGGGGGGAGGGATCAGCCCCAGCATTTT.

This sequence joins TRBV6-5 and TRBJ1-2; D perhaps matches TRBD1 (6 bases). Per germline, CDR1 MNHEY and CDR2 SVGAGI. The CDR3 is made up of 13 amino acids. Trimming removed 11 bases at V and 2 bases at J, with 15 bases between. Here the CDR3 reads CASRIGQNYGYTF. The CDR3 bases are TGTGCCTCGCGAATTGGACAGAACTATGGCTACACCTTC.

This chain connects TRBV6-1 to TRBJ1-2; D gene ambiguous. Germline values: CDR1 MNHNS, CDR2 SASEGT. Trimming removed 1 base at V and 4 bases at J, with 10 bases between. This CDR3 has 14 residues. The CDR3 DNA is TGTGCCAGCAGTGAAGTTGAGGGAGGCTATGGCTACACCTTC. Translation gives CASSEVEGGYGYTF.

The rearrangement joins TRBV5-1 to TRBJ1-1; TRBD1 is a possible D gene (5 bases). Germline-derived CDR1 and CDR2 are SGHRS and YFSETQ. V lost 3 bases and J lost 4, with 16 bases in between. This CDR3 region has 15 residues. The CDR3 protein is CASSWEGRRITEAFF. CDR3 DNA sequence: TGCGCCAGCAGCTGGGAGGGGCGCAGAATCACTGAAGCTTTCTTT.

V usage is TRBV6-2 or TRBV6-3 and J usage is TRBJ2-2, with 8 bases lining up with TRBD2. This CDR3 contains 14 residues. The V segment lost 5 bases and the J segment 6 bases; nucleotides outside the gene matches: 5. Germline V gives CDR1 MNHEY, CDR2 SVGEGT. CDR3 nucleotide sequence: TGTGCCAGCAGTCTTAGCGGGATCGCCGGGGAGCTGTTTTTT. Its protein product is CASSLSGIAGELFF.

This clone was observed a single time. The V and J genes are TRBV28 and TRBJ2-1, with a weak D call TRBD2 (5 bases). The CDR3 loop spans 14 amino acids. With 3 bases removed from V and 7 bases from J, the gap between germline ends came to 13 bases. Looked up from germline, CDR1 is MDHEN and CDR2 is SYDVKM. The CDR3 loop reads CASSFASTGNEQFF. The CDR3 DNA reads TGTGCCAGCAGTTTTGCCTCCACGGGGAATGAGCAGTTCTTC.

The gene calls are TRBV10-2 and TRBJ1-1; D unclear. The V end lost 0 bases, the J end lost 0 bases, and 5 bases lay between the germline ends. The CDR3 is made up of 14 amino acids. From germline, CDR1 is WSHSY and CDR2 SAAADI. The CDR3 nucleotides are TGCGCCAGCAGTGAGTCGAGCTTGAACACTGAAGCTTTCTTT. Encoded protein: CASSESSLNTEAFF.

A single count supports this clone. CDR3 region: CASRVRDRDEKLFF. CDR3 nucleotides: TGTGCCAGCAGGGTCCGGGACAGGGATGAAAAACTGTTTTTT. The chain has TRBV2 and TRBJ1-4, with TRBD1 matching over 9 bases. The J segment lost 6 bases and the V segment lost 6 bases, leaving 5 bases of the junction unmatched. The CDR3 covers 14 residues. Germline values: CDR1 SNHLY, CDR2 FYNNEI.

In this sample, this clone turned up a few times. V gene TRBV7-2 combines with J gene TRBJ2-5, with D possibly being TRBD2 (5 bases). The CDR3 sequence is 13 residues long. Trimming stripped 6 bases from V and 1 base from J, with 9 bases between. The V gene's germline CDR1 is SGHTA and CDR2 FQGNSA. This chain's CDR3 is CASRRTVQETQYF. In DNA form, the CDR3 reads TGTGCCAGCAGGCGGACTGTCCAAGAGACCCAGTACTTC.

The chain links TRBV18 to TRBJ2-7, with 9 bases matching TRBD1. Germline V gives CDR1 KGHSH, CDR2 LQKENI. The CDR3 length is 15 residues. Trimming took 7 bases from V and 6 from J; bases not matched to a gene: 13. The CDR3: CASLSPGQGSGEQYF. The CDR3 DNA follows: TGTGCCAGCTTATCCCCGGGACAGGGTAGTGGCGAGCAGTACTTC.